A single sample gave rise to the 28 T cell receptor beta chains below, sequenced in a study of lymphopenia after photon versus proton radiotherapy. Sequencing used immunoSEQ multiplex PCR; TCRdb keeps in-frame clones, though not all of them. Of 150,000 to 200,000 clones in the sample, 75% to 90% were seen once. The sample in question was peripheral blood, obtained from a patient treated with photon-based radiotherapy. The receptors were sampled from a man in his fifties with gastric cancer.

The chain links TRBV10-1 to TRBJ1-3; D not resolved. Trimming removed 2 bases at V and 4 bases at J, with 12 bases between. This CDR3 has 15 residues. Germline values: CDR1 WNHNN, CDR2 SYGVQD (reference sequence). CDR3: CASSENGVWGNTIYF. The CDR3 nucleotides are TGCGCCAGCAGTGAGAATGGGGTTTGGGGAAACACCATATATTTT.

The V and J genes are TRBV7-8 and TRBJ2-5, with a tentative D call TRBD2 (5 bases). This CDR3 is built from 16 residues. Trimming cost V 1 base and J 4 bases, with 16 bases left between them. Looked up from germline, CDR1 is SGHVS and CDR2 is FQNEAQ. DNA for the CDR3: TGTGCCAGCAGCTTAGAAGATCTAGCTATACGAGAGACCCAGTACTTC. This codes for CASSLEDLAIRETQYF.

Only one count was recorded for this clone. The sample contains more than one DNA sequence encoding this CDR3. The chain combines TRBV18 with TRBJ1-2; D remains unclear. V was shortened by 3 bases and J by 2 bases, with 7 bases between the two germline ends. CDR1 and CDR2 (germline): KGHSH, LQKENI. The CDR3 is 13 residues long. CDR3 sequence reads: CASSPRANYGYTF. The CDR3 coding sequence is TGTGCCAGCTCACCGAGGGCCAACTATGGCTACACCTTC.

The chain is built from TRBV5-1 and TRBJ2-1, with TRBD2 as a possible D gene (5 bases). Trimming took off 3 bases at V and 6 bases at J, with 13 bases between the two ends. CDR1 is SGHRS, CDR2 YFSETQ, per germline. CDR3 length equals 14 residues. CDR3 loop: CASSSVGEGNEQFF. The CDR3 region has the DNA TGCGCCAGCAGCTCGGTGGGAGAGGGCAATGAGCAGTTCTTC.

The genes are TRBV5-8 and TRBJ2-1; TRBD1 matches at 7 bases. The germline V gene encodes CDR1 SGHTS and CDR2 YDEGEE. The ends lost 4 bases at V and 5 bases at J; junction bases unmatched: 9. The CDR3 covers 15 residues. The CDR3 is CASSETGLGNNEQFF. The CDR3 DNA is TGTGCCAGCAGCGAGACAGGGTTGGGGAACAATGAGCAGTTCTTC.

The chain is built from TRBV30 and TRBJ1-1; D perhaps matches TRBD1 (5 bases). Deletions cut 3 bases from V and 1 base from J, with 15 bases between. CDR3 length: 15 amino acids. Looked up from germline, CDR1 is GTSNPN and CDR2 is SVGIG (reference sequence). In DNA form, the CDR3 reads TGTGCCTGGAGCCACCCGGGACGGGAGAACACTGAAGCTTTCTTT. It codes for CAWSHPGRENTEAFF.

The gene calls are TRBV6-6 and TRBJ2-2; D is uncertain. Trimming shortened V by 9 bases and J by 5 bases, and 19 bases separated the two germline ends. Germline V gives CDR1 MNHNY, CDR2 SVGAGI (reference sequence). This CDR3 contains 15 residues. This chain's CDR3 is CASRVSGKLTGELFF. CDR3 DNA: TGTGCCAGTAGGGTCTCTGGGAAATTAACCGGGGAGCTGTTTTTT.

V and J are TRBV28 and TRBJ1-3; TRBD1 matches 7 bases. This CDR3 region has 14 residues. Germline-derived CDR1 and CDR2 are MDHEN and SYDVKM. J gave up 6 bases and V 7 bases, and 9 bases lay outside the gene matches. CDR3 nucleotides: TGTGCCAGCACCCCGGGACAGACATTAAACACCATATATTTT. Translation gives CASTPGQTLNTIYF.

V usage is TRBV6-5 and J usage is TRBJ2-3; D remains ambiguous. CDR3 length: 14 residues. CDR1 is MNHEY, CDR2 SVGAGI, per germline. V lost 0 bases, J lost 2 bases, and 6 bases lay in between. As DNA, the CDR3 is TGTGCCAGCAGTTACTCGTACTCCACAGATACGCAGTATTTT. Translation: CASSYSYSTDTQYF.

CDR3 in DNA: TGTGCCAGCAGCTGGACAGGGGGAGGTTACAATGAGCAGTTCTTC. The encoded protein is CASSWTGGGYNEQFF. The V and J genes are TRBV11-2 and TRBJ2-1; 10 nucleotides line up with TRBD1. Losses at the gene ends were 4 bases for V and 4 bases for J; bases not matched to a gene: 4. The CDR3 totals 15 residues. Germline V lookup: CDR1 SGHAT, CDR2 FQNNGV.

The chain has TRBV6-7 and TRBJ2-7, with 9 bases fitting TRBD1. TRBV6-7 has ORF status, its function being uncertain. V shed 8 bases, J shed 5 bases, and the junction held 10 bases outside the gene matches. The CDR3 is 14 residues long. The CDR3 DNA reads as TGTGCCAGCCTGGACAGGGGATCATACCACGAGCAGTACTTC. Translated: CASLDRGSYHEQYF.

This chain connects TRBV5-5 to TRBJ1-3; no clear D gene. CDR3 size: 14 residues. V shed 0 bases and J shed 3 bases, with 7 bases lying between them. Germline-derived CDR1 and CDR2 are SGHKS and YYEKEE (reference sequence). CDR3 region: CASSLGGGGNTIYF. Written as DNA, the CDR3 is TGTGCCAGCAGCTTGGGGGGTGGTGGAAACACCATATATTTT.

The chain uses TRBV9 and TRBJ1-1; 7 nucleotides match TRBD1. This CDR3 contains 15 residues. Germline CDR1 and CDR2: SGDLS and YYNGEE. With V trimmed by 4 bases and J by 1 base, 7 bases remained unmatched. CDR3 nucleotides: TGTGCCAGCAGCCCCTCCGGGACAGCGAACACTGAAGCTTTCTTT. Its protein is CASSPSGTANTEAFF.

The J gene is TRBJ2-7, the V gene TRBV28; 12 bases map to TRBD2. J lost 2 bases, V lost 4 bases, and 3 bases had no gene match. Germline CDR1 MDHEN, CDR2 SYDVKM. This CDR3 has 15 amino acids. The CDR3 DNA is TGTGCCAGCAGTTCTCCTAGCGGGAGGGCCTACGAGCAGTACTTC. This gives the protein CASSSPSGRAYEQYF.

This clone appeared a single time. V gene TRBV5-4 combines with J gene TRBJ2-1; tentative D call: TRBD2 (6 bases). Deletions cut 0 bases from V and 4 bases from J, with 17 bases between. CDR3 size: 17 residues. Per the germline V gene, CDR1 is SGHNT and CDR2 is YYREEE (reference sequence). CDR3 sequence reads: CASSLDQAGLGYNEQFF. The CDR3 DNA reads TGTGCCAGCAGCTTGGATCAGGCGGGACTGGGGTACAATGAGCAGTTCTTC.

This chain connects TRBV7-2 to TRBJ1-3, with a weak D call TRBD1 (6 bases). CDR3 length: 18 amino acids. Trimming removed 5 bases from V and 0 bases from J, with 20 bases in between. CDR1 SGHTA and CDR2 FQGNSA come from the germline V gene. The CDR3 loop is CASSPFLPTGFSGNTIYF. The CDR3 bases are TGTGCCAGCAGCCCCTTCCTACCGACAGGTTTCTCTGGAAACACCATATATTTT. The full variable domain, rest sourced from reference TRBV7-2 and TRBJ1-3, is GAGVSQSPSNKVTEKGKDVELRCDPISGHTALYWYRQSLGQGLEFLIYFQGNSAPDKSGLPSDRFSAERTGGSVSTLTIQRTQQEDSAVYLCASSPFLPTGFSGNTIYFGEGSWLTVV.

This clone was counted many times. CDR3 sequence (DNA): TGTGCCAGTAGAGTTGGCGTTTGGAACTATGGCTACACCTTC. It is translated as CASRVGVWNYGYTF. The chain couples TRBV19 to TRBJ1-2; D gene uncertain. CDR1 is LNHDA, CDR2 SQIVND, per germline (reference sequence). V was cut by 6 bases and J by 2 bases, with 13 bases left in between. The CDR3 consists of 14 residues.

This chain links TRBV23-1 with TRBJ2-7; D gene uncertain. TRBV23-1 is marked as an open reading frame, function uncertain. The CDR3 is made up of 13 amino acids. V lost 9 bases and J lost 2, with 14 bases in between. CDR3 protein: CASTKTVTYEQYF. DNA of the CDR3: TGCGCCAGTACAAAAACCGTAACCTACGAGCAGTACTTC.

This clone was found once. The chain joins TRBV5-4 to TRBJ1-3; D is uncertain. CDR3 length: 14 amino acids. Germline V CDR1 and CDR2: SGHNT, YYREEE (reference sequence). Trimming took 0 bases from V and 4 from J, leaving 8 bases between them. The CDR3 DNA sequence: TGTGCCAGCAGCTTGGGGGGAGACGGAAACACCATATATTTT. It specifies CASSLGGDGNTIYF.

The V call is TRBV19, the J call TRBJ2-1, with a tentative D call TRBD2 (5 bases). V was clipped by 6 bases and J by 7 bases, with 13 bases between them. Per germline, CDR1 LNHDA and CDR2 SQIVND (reference sequence). The length of the CDR3 is 13 residues. The CDR3 region is CASRSGRSNEQFF. The DNA of the CDR3 is TGTGCCAGTAGATCTGGGAGATCGAATGAGCAGTTCTTC.

The chain carries TRBV5-1 and TRBJ1-1; D is uncertain. V lost 1 base and J lost 0, with 4 bases in between. CDR1 and CDR2 (germline): SGHRS, YFSETQ. The CDR3 length is 13 residues. The CDR3 spells CASSLNMNTEAFF. In DNA, the CDR3 is TGCGCCAGCAGCTTGAACATGAACACTGAAGCTTTCTTT.

This chain connects TRBV6-1 to TRBJ2-7; tentative D call: TRBD2 (6 bases). CDR3 length: 12 amino acids. The V and J ends lost 2 bases and 5 bases respectively, with 7 bases between them. CDR1 and CDR2 (germline): MNHNS, SASEGT. The CDR3 spells CASSEWGDEQYF. CDR3 sequence (DNA): TGTGCCAGCAGTGAATGGGGGGACGAGCAGTACTTC.

In the case of this clone: Other DNA sequences in this sample translate to the same CDR3. This sequence joins TRBV5-1 and TRBJ1-2, with D possibly TRBD1 on 6 matching bases. Looked up from germline, CDR1 is SGHRS and CDR2 is YFSETQ. V lost 0 bases, J lost 6 bases, and 12 bases lay in between. This CDR3 has 14 residues. CDR3 region: CASSLVAGDNGYTF. The CDR3 nucleotides are TGCGCCAGCAGCTTGGTGGCAGGGGATAATGGCTACACCTTC.

This clone occurred once. J is TRBJ2-7 and V is TRBV18; D is possibly TRBD1 (5 bases). The CDR3 extends over 14 amino acids. Germline CDR1 and CDR2: KGHSH and LQKENI. Deletions cut 3 bases from V and 2 bases from J, with 11 bases between. CDR3 loop: CASSPAQGPYEQYF. The CDR3 DNA reads as TGTGCCAGCTCACCGGCGCAGGGTCCCTACGAGCAGTACTTC.

The chain uses TRBV2 and TRBJ1-2; the D gene is possibly TRBD1 (6 bases). Germline assignment: CDR1 SNHLY and CDR2 FYNNEI. This CDR3 region has 16 residues. With 6 bases removed from V and 3 bases from J, the gap between germline ends came to 20 bases. As DNA, the CDR3 is TGTGCCAGCAGCCAGGGGAAGCCCTTGGTAGACTATGGCTACACCTTC. It codes for CASSQGKPLVDYGYTF.

The J gene is TRBJ2-2, the V gene TRBV7-8, with D perhaps matching TRBD2 (5 bases). The CDR3 is 16 residues long. Between the trimmed V and J ends, which lost 1 base and 3 bases, there was a span of 12 bases. The germline V gene has CDR1 SGHVS and CDR2 FQNEAQ. The CDR3 is CASSLGGSGYTGELFF. Here the CDR3 DNA reads TGTGCCAGCAGCTTAGGAGGGTCCGGCTACACCGGGGAGCTGTTTTTT.

CDR3 residues: CASSGREQGFYNEQFF. The CDR3 DNA sequence: TGTGCCAGCAGTGGCCGGGAACAGGGATTTTACAATGAGCAGTTCTTC. The chain employs TRBV2 and TRBJ2-1, with a weak D call TRBD1 (6 bases). V shed 4 bases and J shed 4 bases, with 17 bases lying between them. This CDR3 is 16 amino acids long. Germline loops: CDR1 SNHLY, CDR2 FYNNEI.

The CDR3 is CASSSGANYGYTF. In DNA, the CDR3 is TGTGCCAGCAGTTCCGGGGCTAACTATGGCTACACCTTC. The rearrangement joins TRBV7-9 to TRBJ1-2; D gene unclear. This CDR3 has 13 amino acids. CDR1 and CDR2 from the germline V gene are SEHNR and FQNEAQ (reference sequence). V was pared by 6 bases and J by 0 bases, with 8 bases between.